This T cell receptor (beta chain) was identified during a study of low-dose radiotherapy and immunotherapy resistance in tumors. Time point noted: before trial treatment. Alpha and beta chains were covered, as first-strand cDNA relied on TRAV- and TRBV-specific primers. TCR amplification ran 20 PCR cycles using constant-region and V-primer adapter primers. TCRdb fed the reads into MiXCR, producing one record per CDR3 protein. The table lists 65,000 to 100,000 distinct CDR3 sequences, 18% of them singletons. Ten or more counts support this clonotype. The CDR3 loop spans 14 amino acids. The V gene's germline CDR1 is SGHRS and CDR2 YFSETQ. V was shortened by 0 bases and J by 1 base, with 7 bases between the two germline ends.

The chain carries TRBV5-1 and TRBJ1-1, with D possibly being TRBD1 (6 bases). Source: PBMCs, taken before treatment. The receptor's source is a male donor with prostate cancer. The CDR3 sequence is CASSLVQGNTEAFF. In DNA, the CDR3 is TGCGCCAGCAGCTTGGTACAGGGGAACACTGAAGCTTTCTTT.